The next 22 T cell receptor beta chains were all read from a single sample in a study of T cells after yellow fever vaccination. TCRdb used MiXCR to reprocess the 5' RACE reads, holding one entry per CDR3 protein. This sample has around 530,000 distinct CDR3 sequences; less than 20% occur once, and the top ten carry 17%. The input for sequencing was PBMCs, taken 5 days after the first yellow fever vaccination. Every receptor here comes from a man aged 18 to 30 who received the YFV17D yellow fever vaccine.

The chain carries TRBV5-4 and TRBJ1-3; 9 bases match TRBD1. Germline V CDR1 and CDR2: SGHNT, YYREEE (reference sequence). The CDR3 extends over 15 amino acids. J gave up 2 bases and V 3 bases, and 3 bases lay outside the gene matches. This chain's CDR3 is CASSSGTGPGNTIYF. The CDR3 region has the DNA TGTGCCAGCAGCTCTGGGACAGGGCCTGGAAACACCATATATTTT. Together with reference TRBV5-4 and TRBJ1-3, the CDR3 gives the full variable domain: ETGVTQSPTHLIKTRGQQVTLRCSSQSGHNTVSWYQQALGQGPQFIFQYYREEENGRGNFPPRFSGLQFPNYSSELNVNALELDDSALYLCASSSGTGPGNTIYFGEGSWLTVV.

This chain connects TRBV20-1 to TRBJ2-5; no reliable D call. Between the trimmed V and J ends, which lost 0 bases and 2 bases, there was a span of 25 bases. CDR1 and CDR2 from the germline V gene are DFQATT and SNEGSKA (reference sequence). The CDR3 spans 19 residues. CDR3 region: CSARDPGLRSWNQQETQYF. The CDR3 DNA reads as TGCAGTGCTAGAGATCCGGGTCTGCGGAGTTGGAACCAACAAGAGACCCAGTACTTC.

The V gene is TRBV24-1, the J gene TRBJ2-7, with 7 bases matching TRBD2. After removal of 2 bases from V and 7 bases from J, the junction contained 7 bases not matched to a gene. In germline, CDR1 is KGHDR, CDR2 SFDVKD. This CDR3 contains 14 residues. The CDR3 DNA is TGTGCCACCAGTGATTCCCCGGCAGCGGGGGAGCAGTACTTC. It yields the protein CATSDSPAAGEQYF.

This clonotype has ten or more counts. This chain uses TRBV12-3 or TRBV12-4 with TRBJ2-7; the match to TRBD1 covers 8 bases. After removal of 6 bases from V and 1 base from J, the junction contained 5 bases not matched to a gene. The CDR3 has 14 residues. In nucleotides, the CDR3 is TGTGCCAGCAGGGCCCGACAGGGGTCCTACGAGCAGTACTTC. This translates into CASRARQGSYEQYF.

This clonotype has more than one count but fewer than ten. The chain combines TRBV7-9 with TRBJ2-1; TRBD1 is a possible D gene (5 bases). Trimming left V 5 bases short and J 6 bases short, with 11 bases between. The CDR3 has 13 residues. Germline assignment: CDR1 SEHNR and CDR2 FQNEAQ (reference sequence). The CDR3 nucleotides read TGTGCCAGCAGCGCTTCTCAGGGCAATGAGCAGTTCTTC. This translates into CASSASQGNEQFF.

This clonotype showed up just once. The V and J genes are TRBV5-1 and TRBJ1-1, with 8 bases aligning to TRBD1. The J segment lost 4 bases and the V segment lost 7 bases, leaving 6 bases of the junction unmatched. CDR3 length equals 13 residues. Germline V lookup: CDR1 SGHRS, CDR2 YFSETQ. The CDR3 sequence: CASGDRGATEAFF. CDR3 bases: TGCGCCAGCGGAGACAGGGGTGCCACTGAAGCTTTCTTT.

The chain has TRBV27 and TRBJ2-3; TRBD1 or TRBD2 may be the D gene (6 bases each). This CDR3 is 15 amino acids long. CDR1 MNHEY and CDR2 SMNVEV come from the germline V gene (reference sequence). V gave up 6 bases and J gave up 3 bases, with 16 bases separating them. As DNA, the CDR3 is TGTGCCAGCAGCCGGGGGCAGCCTAGAACAGATACGCAGTATTTT. Protein: CASSRGQPRTDTQYF.

This clonotype was detected only a few times. The rearrangement uses TRBV4-1 and TRBJ1-1; maybe TRBD1 (6 bases). Per the germline V gene, CDR1 is MGHRA and CDR2 is YSYEKL. The CDR3 has 14 residues. Trimming shortened V by 5 bases and J by 2 bases, and 12 bases separated the two germline ends. CDR3 DNA: TGCGCCAGCAGCTACAGGGATTTTAACACTGAAGCTTTCTTT. It is translated as CASSYRDFNTEAFF.

In the case of this clonotype: It is unclear where the CDR3 begins or ends on the DNA, so no DNA is shown, and the CDR3 is as TCRdb lists it. The J gene is TRBJ2-3, the V gene TRBV29-1; TRBD1 is the table's D call and was not checked against the DNA. Including both end residues, the CDR3 is 14 amino acids long. Germline CDR1 reads SQVTM; CDR2 reads ANQGSEA. CDR3 residues: CSVGPGQTTDTQYF.

This clonotype was recorded many times. This rearrangement joins TRBV5-1 to TRBJ1-4; D unclear. Per the germline V gene, CDR1 is SGHRS and CDR2 is YFSETQ. The V end was cut by 4 bases, the J end by 8 bases, with 18 bases between. CDR3 length equals 15 residues. DNA for the CDR3: TGCGCCAGCAGCCGGGGTGGGCCCCCTGCGGAAAAACTGTTTTTT. Its translation: CASSRGGPPAEKLFF.

This chain links TRBV7-2 with TRBJ2-7, with TRBD2 matching over 7 bases. The CDR3 runs to 14 residues. V trimming: 5 bases; J trimming: 2 bases; junction bases outside the gene matches: 6. Germline assignment: CDR1 SGHTA and CDR2 FQGNSA. CDR3 DNA sequence: TGTGCCAGCAGCCTCAGCGGGGATCCCTACGAGCAGTACTTC. Translating gives CASSLSGDPYEQYF.

This clonotype showed up just a few times. The chain employs TRBV25-1 and TRBJ2-7, with D perhaps TRBD1 (6 bases). The CDR3 sequence is 14 residues long. Germline V CDR1 and CDR2: MGHDK, SYGVNS. Trimming removed 3 bases from V and 0 bases from J, with 9 bases in between. The CDR3 coding sequence is TGTGCCAGCAGTGATTTCAGGGGCTCCTACGAGCAGTACTTC. Its translation is CASSDFRGSYEQYF.

The V and J genes are TRBV7-8 and TRBJ2-7, with D uncertain. The CDR3 extends over 14 amino acids. V lost 1 base, J lost 0 bases, and 7 bases lay in between. Looked up from germline, CDR1 is SGHVS and CDR2 is FQNEAQ. The CDR3 DNA reads as TGTGCCAGCAGCTTAGGCAGGTACTCCTACGAGCAGTACTTC. This sequence encodes CASSLGRYSYEQYF.

The chain joins TRBV28 to TRBJ2-5; weak D call: TRBD1 (6 bases). The CDR3 is 12 residues long. Trimming removed 9 bases from V and 1 base from J, with 9 bases in between. The germline V gene has CDR1 MDHEN and CDR2 SYDVKM. Here the CDR3 DNA reads TGTGCCAGTACACAGGGCCAAGAGACCCAGTACTTC. Translated: CASTQGQETQYF.

The rearrangement uses TRBV14 and TRBJ2-3; 7 bases map to TRBD2. The germline V gene has CDR1 SGHDN and CDR2 FVKESK. The CDR3 consists of 14 residues. The V and J ends lost 1 base and 4 bases, in that order; junction bases with no gene match: 2. This chain's CDR3 is CASSQVAGADTQYF. CDR3 coding DNA: TGTGCCAGCAGCCAAGTGGCGGGGGCAGATACGCAGTATTTT.

This clonotype was observed a single time. V usage is TRBV4-1 and J usage is TRBJ2-1; possibly TRBD1 for D (5 bases). Trimming shortened V by 3 bases and J by 1 base, and 10 bases separated the two germline ends. The CDR3 spans 15 residues. Germline V gives CDR1 MGHRA, CDR2 YSYEKL. As DNA, the CDR3 is TGCGCCAGCAGCCATGACAGAATGTCCTACAATGAGCAGTTCTTC. It is translated as CASSHDRMSYNEQFF.

This chain uses TRBV6-1 with TRBJ1-2; unclear D gene. The CDR3 runs to 15 residues. Germline loops: CDR1 MNHNS, CDR2 SASEGT. Trimming cost V 5 bases and J 8 bases, with 21 bases left between them. CDR3 sequence reads: CASSTAGRPTYGYTF. CDR3 nucleotide sequence: TGTGCCAGCAGTACCGCCGGCCGGCCAACCTACGGCTACACCTTC.

The chain uses TRBV7-8 and TRBJ2-3; 11 bases are shared with TRBD2. The CDR3 consists of 18 residues. Germline V gene data show CDR1 as SGHVS and CDR2 as FQNEAQ. V shed 1 base and J 5 bases; nucleotides not matched to a gene: 11. The CDR3 here is CASSLGVAGGISGDTQYF. The CDR3 coding sequence is TGTGCCAGCAGCTTAGGTGTAGCGGGGGGGATCTCAGGAGATACGCAGTATTTT.

V is TRBV5-1 and J is TRBJ2-3, with 7 positions matching TRBD2. Germline loops: CDR1 SGHRS, CDR2 YFSETQ. V dropped 2 bases and J dropped 1; count of bases not matched to a gene: 4. The CDR3 is 15 amino acids. CDR3 loop: CASSFDLAGTDTQYF. In nucleotides, the CDR3 is TGCGCCAGCAGCTTCGATCTAGCGGGCACAGATACGCAGTATTTT.

The V call is TRBV28, the J call TRBJ1-1; D remains unclear. Trimming took off 5 bases at V and 4 bases at J, with 14 bases between the two ends. The V gene's germline CDR1 is MDHEN and CDR2 SYDVKM. The CDR3 is made up of 14 amino acids. Here the CDR3 reads CASSTGWASTEAFF. The CDR3, as DNA: TGTGCCAGCAGTACCGGGTGGGCCTCCACTGAAGCTTTCTTT.

V and J are TRBV6-2 or TRBV6-3 and TRBJ1-1; D unclear. Trimming left V 2 bases short and J 0 bases short, with 19 bases between. The CDR3 runs 18 residues. Germline loops: CDR1 MNHEY, CDR2 SVGEGT. DNA of the CDR3: TGTGCCAGCAGTTACCCCCCGGGAAAGGGATACATGAACACTGAAGCTTTCTTT. This gives the protein CASSYPPGKGYMNTEAFF.

V usage is TRBV20-1 and J usage is TRBJ2-1, with 12 bases lining up with TRBD2. Germline CDR1 and CDR2: DFQATT and SNEGSKA (reference sequence). Germline trimming cut 2 bases from V and 9 bases from J; bases unmatched to any gene: 5. The CDR3 loop spans 14 amino acids. The CDR3 bases are TGCAGTGCTAGACTAGCGGGGGGGCGTCTTGAGCAGTTCTTC. Encoded protein: CSARLAGGRLEQFF.